These 12 T cell receptor beta chains came from one sample sequenced in a study of follicular helper T cells after annual influenza vaccination. This table comes from immunoSEQ multiplex PCR, and its TCRdb copy is limited to in-frame clones, with some not included. The data hold approximately 6,500 clones, with around four fifths observed a single time. The time point here: 2015-2016 season, pre-vaccination. The sequencing here drew on CXCR5- memory CD4+ T cells sorted from blood, taken on the day of influenza vaccination. The receptors come from an adult who received the influenza vaccine.

The V and J genes are TRBV6-4 and TRBJ2-6, with a possible D match to TRBD2 (6 bases). The CDR3 contains 19 residues. In germline, CDR1 is MRHNA, CDR2 SNTAGT. V lost 6 bases and J 5 bases, leaving 26 bases between the germline ends. DNA of the CDR3: TGTGCCAGCAGCGAATGGGGGGATTTCCGGACGGGGAGGGCCAACGTCCTGACTTTC. Amino acids: CASSEWGDFRTGRANVLTF.

The V and J genes are TRBV9 and TRBJ1-3; 7 bases are a match to TRBD1. Germline CDR1 reads SGDLS; CDR2 reads YYNGEE. This CDR3 comprises 15 residues. V was clipped by 4 bases and J by 3 bases; unmatched bases: 7. Written as DNA, the CDR3 is TGTGCCAGCAGCCTCGACAGGGCGGATGGAAACACCATATATTTT. Its translation is CASSLDRADGNTIYF.

This chain links TRBV9 with TRBJ1-2; D unclear. Trimming stripped 0 bases from V and 4 bases from J, with 4 bases between. The germline CDR1 and CDR2 sequences are SGDLS and YYNGEE. There are 12 residues in the CDR3. The CDR3 DNA is TGTGCCAGCAGCGTAGATAGCTATGGCTACACCTTC. Encoded protein: CASSVDSYGYTF.

This clone was observed a handful of times. The V gene is TRBV30, the J gene TRBJ1-1, with a possible D match to TRBD1 (5 bases). The CDR3 runs 11 residues. Germline V gene lookup returns CDR1 GTSNPN and CDR2 SVGIG (reference sequence). V lost 1 base to trimming and J lost 11 bases, with 11 bases between them. For the CDR3, the DNA is TGTGCCTGGAGTGCGGGGGTAGACGCTTTCTTT. Its protein is CAWSAGVDAFF.

CDR3 sequence (DNA): TGTGCCAGCAGTTTAAAGTCCCTGACCACCGGGGAGCTGTTTTTT. Its protein product is CASSLKSLTTGELFF. V usage is TRBV19 and J usage is TRBJ2-2; D call uncertain. The length of the CDR3 is 15 residues. Germline V CDR1 and CDR2: LNHDA, SQIVND (reference sequence). V was trimmed by 9 bases and J by 4 bases, leaving 18 bases between them. The complete variable domain, with remaining parts taken from reference TRBV19 and TRBJ2-2, reads DGGITQSPKYLFRKEGQNVTLSCEQNLNHDAMYWYRQDPGQGLRLIYYSQIVNDFQKGDIAEGYSVSREKKESFPLTVTSAQKNPTAFYLCASSLKSLTTGELFFGEGSRLTVL.

This clone was seen more than once but under ten times. The chain joins TRBV10-3 to TRBJ2-7; D gene ambiguous. Trimming shortened V by 0 bases and J by 3 bases, and 3 bases separated the two germline ends. The length of the CDR3 is 12 residues. Germline assignment: CDR1 ENHRY and CDR2 SYGVKD. The CDR3 spells CAISESVYEQYF. CDR3 nucleotide sequence: TGTGCCATCAGTGAGTCGGTCTACGAGCAGTACTTC.

The V and J genes are TRBV20-1 and TRBJ2-5; D is perhaps TRBD1 or TRBD2 (5 bases each). The CDR3 consists of 11 residues. Germline V CDR1 and CDR2: DFQATT, SNEGSKA (reference sequence). With 2 bases removed from V and 5 bases from J, the gap between germline ends came to 6 bases. The chain's CDR3 is CSARWGETQYF. In nucleotides, the CDR3 is TGCAGTGCTAGATGGGGGGAGACCCAGTACTTC.

V usage is TRBV7-3 and J usage is TRBJ2-2; 8 bases line up with TRBD1. Losses at the gene ends were 4 bases for V and 2 bases for J; bases not matched to a gene: 6. Germline values: CDR1 SGHTA, CDR2 FQGTGA. CDR3 length: 16 residues. The DNA of the CDR3 is TGTGCCAGCAGCTCCCGGACAGGGAGAAACACCGGGGAGCTGTTTTTT. This gives the protein CASSSRTGRNTGELFF.

The gene calls are TRBV19 and TRBJ2-1; tentatively, D is TRBD1 or TRBD2 (5 bases each). The V end lost 11 bases, the J end lost 4 bases, and 21 bases lay between the germline ends. CDR1 and CDR2 (germline): LNHDA, SQIVND (reference sequence). CDR3 size: 15 residues. The CDR3 bases are TGTGCCTCCATAGCGACTTATGAGGGGTACAATGAGCAGTTCTTC. Translated: CASIATYEGYNEQFF.

This clone was picked up a small number of times. This chain connects TRBV27 to TRBJ1-6; weak D call: TRBD1 (5 bases). CDR3 length: 14 residues. CDR1 and CDR2 from the germline V gene are MNHEY and SMNVEV (reference sequence). Deletions cut 6 bases from V and 10 bases from J, with 16 bases between. The chain's CDR3 is CASRPDGEGSPLHF. The DNA for the CDR3 is TGTGCCAGCAGGCCGGACGGCGAGGGGTCACCCCTCCACTTT.

This clone was found a few times. V usage is TRBV5-1 and J usage is TRBJ2-1, with TRBD2 matching over 10 bases. The CDR3 is 16 amino acids. After removal of 4 bases from V and 5 bases from J, the junction contained 9 bases not matched to a gene. Germline loops: CDR1 SGHRS, CDR2 YFSETQ. The CDR3 nucleotides read TGCGCCAGCAGCAATGGCAATAGCGGGGGGAACAATGAGCAGTTCTTC. It translates to CASSNGNSGGNNEQFF.

The chain has TRBV5-1 and TRBJ2-2; 10 nucleotides align to TRBD2. V shed 4 bases and J 3 bases; nucleotides not matched to a gene: 12. The germline CDR1 and CDR2 sequences are SGHRS and YFSETQ. The CDR3 length is 18 residues. CDR3 sequence reads: CASSPNPPSGGYTGELFF. CDR3 DNA: TGCGCCAGCAGCCCTAACCCCCCTAGCGGGGGATACACCGGGGAGCTGTTTTTT. Full variable domain (remainder filled in from reference TRBV5-1 and TRBJ2-2): KAGVTQTPRYLIKTRGQQVTLSCSPISGHRSVSWYQQTPGQGLQFLFEYFSETQRNKGNFPGRFSGRQFSNSRSEMNVSTLELGDSALYLCASSPNPPSGGYTGELFFGEGSRLTVL.